A selection of T cell receptor beta chains follows, all from one sample in a study of blood T cell repertoires in COVID-19. Sequencing used immunoSEQ multiplex PCR; TCRdb keeps in-frame clones, though not all of them. The data contain around 19,000 clones, over 75% of them singletons. The sequencing input was peripheral blood. These receptors were obtained from a human donor in a cohort sampled during active COVID-19. The donor label of this sample is uncertain. Each CDR3 is given with its conserved first and last residue. Each record gives: clone size, D gene, J gene, V gene, CDR3 length, CDR3 DNA, CDR3 protein. D genes are given only for firm matches. Rows may omit the clone size; those that give it use once, few, many or a size class.

>NA|NA|TRBJ1-1|TRBV19|14
TGTGCCAGTAGTGAAACAGGGCTGAACACTGAAGCTTTCTTT
CASSETGLNTEAFF
>NA|TRBD2|TRBJ2-7|TRBV7-2|17
TGTGCCAGCAGCTTAGCGGCGTCTAGCGGGACCAAATACGAGCAGTACTTC
CASSLAASSGTKYEQYF
>NA|NA|TRBJ2-5|TRBV7-9|16
TGTGCCAGCAGCCCCCCATACGGTCATACCCAAGAGACCCAGTACTTC
CASSPPYGHTQETQYF
>NA|TRBD2|TRBJ2-7|TRBV7-8|16
TGTGCCAGCAGCTTAGGAGGACTAGCGGGAGCCTACGAGCAGTACTTC
CASSLGGLAGAYEQYF
>once|TRBD1|TRBJ1-4|TRBV30|13
TGTGCCTGGAGTTCCAGCAGGGGGGAAAAACTGTTTTTT
CAWSSSRGEKLFF
>NA|NA|TRBJ2-3|TRBV18|13
TGTGCCAGCTCATCAGCGGCCACAGATACGCAGTATTTT
CASSSAATDTQYF
>NA|NA|TRBJ1-5|TRBV10-3|15
TGTGCCACCAAGATGGGGGGTTTTGGCAATCAGCCCCAGCATTTT
CATKMGGFGNQPQHF
>NA|NA|TRBJ1-4|TRBV25-1|15
TGTGCCAGCAGTGAATCCGGGGGGCTCTCTGAAAAACTGTTTTTT
CASSESGGLSEKLFF
>NA|TRBD1|TRBJ2-7|TRBV18|14
TGTGCCAGCTCACCACCCACAGGGGTTTACGAGCAGTACTTC
CASSPPTGVYEQYF
>medium-sized|NA|TRBJ1-6|TRBV5-4|15
TGTGCCAGCAGCTTGGTAGGGGATGCTAATTCACCCCTCCACTTT
CASSLVGDANSPLHF
>NA|TRBD2|TRBJ2-2|TRBV5-4|18
TGTGCCAGCAGCAAGACTAGCGGGAGGGCCGGGTTCACCGGGGAGCTGTTTTTT
CASSKTSGRAGFTGELFF
>NA|NA|TRBJ2-7|TRBV12-3/TRBV12-4|13
TGTGCCAGCAGTTTGGACTTCTCCTACGAGCAGTACTTC
CASSLDFSYEQYF
>NA|TRBD1|TRBJ2-1|TRBV9|16
TGTGCCAGCAGCGTGGCCGGGACAGGGACCTACAATGAGCAGTTCTTC
CASSVAGTGTYNEQFF
>NA|TRBD2|TRBJ2-2|TRBV10-1|14
TGCGCCAGCAGTAATCAGCGGGACCACGGGGAGCTGTTTTTT
CASSNQRDHGELFF
>NA|NA|TRBJ2-3|TRBV5-1|17
TGCGCCAGCAGCTTGGGCCCGGGGTCCTTTCCCCCTGGTACGCAGTATTTT
CASSLGPGSFPPGTQYF
>NA|TRBD2|TRBJ2-2|TRBV4-1|16
TGCGCCAGCAGCGGCATAGCGGGAGGGATCGCCGGGGAGCTGTTTTTT
CASSGIAGGIAGELFF
>NA|NA|TRBJ2-2|TRBV5-1|13
TGCGCCAGCAGCTATGACTTCACCGGGGAGCTGTTTTTT
CASSYDFTGELFF
>NA|TRBD2|TRBJ2-1|TRBV6-5|15
TGTGCCAGCAGTATCGGACTAGCGGGACCCAATGAGCAGTTCTTC
CASSIGLAGPNEQFF
>NA|TRBD2|TRBJ2-7|TRBV5-1|17
TGCGCCAGCAGCTTGGCCGGCGGACTACCGGGAGCGGGGGAGCAGTACTTC
CASSLAGGLPGAGEQYF
>NA|TRBD2|TRBJ2-3|TRBV30|14
TGTGCCTGGAGAGGATGGGGGGGTGCAGATACGCAGTATTTT
CAWRGWGGADTQYF
>few|TRBD2|TRBJ2-7|TRBV5-4|16
TGTGCCAGCAGCTCGGGGACTAGCGGGAGTGGGTACGAGCAGTACTTC
CASSSGTSGSGYEQYF
>NA|TRBD1|TRBJ1-2|TRBV19|14
TGTGCCAGTAGTTGGACAGGGGGCTCGTATGGCTACACCTTC
CASSWTGGSYGYTF
>NA|NA|TRBJ2-6|TRBV10-3|13
TGTGCCTGTAGCCCTTCCGGGGCCAACGTCCTGACTTTC
CACSPSGANVLTF
>NA|NA|TRBJ2-1|TRBV2|13
TGTGCCAGCAGAATCGGCAGGGACAATGAGCAGTTCTTC
CASRIGRDNEQFF
>NA|NA|TRBJ1-6|TRBV19|16
TGTGCCAGTAGTATAGCCGGGACAAGTTATAATTCACCCCTCCACTTT
CASSIAGTSYNSPLHF
>NA|NA|TRBJ1-5|TRBV19|14
TGTGCCAGTACCTCCGGTGGGGGGTATCAGCCCCAGCATTTT
CASTSGGGYQPQHF
>NA|TRBD1|TRBJ1-1|TRBV27|15
TGTGCCAGCAGTCCTTTTCAGGGGGCGCAGACTGAAGCTTTCTTT
CASSPFQGAQTEAFF
>NA|NA|TRBJ2-2|TRBV7-2|15
TGTGCCAGCAGCTTATCGGTCACTAACACCGGGGAGCTGTTTTTT
CASSLSVTNTGELFF
>NA|NA|TRBJ2-5|TRBV10-3|13
TGTGCCATCAGCCTCCGGAGGCAAGAGACCCAGTACTTC
CAISLRRQETQYF
>NA|NA|TRBJ2-2|TRBV5-1|15
TGCGCCAGCAGCTTCCCGGGGGTTGTTTCGGGGGAGCTGTTTTTT
CASSFPGVVSGELFF
>NA|NA|TRBJ1-2|TRBV29-1|13
TGCAGCGTAGGTCCAGGGGACGACTATGGCTACACCTTC
CSVGPGDDYGYTF
>NA|NA|TRBJ2-7|TRBV9|14
TGTGCCAGCAGCCGTAGGGGGGAGGGCGACGAGCAGTACTTC
CASSRRGEGDEQYF
>NA|TRBD2|TRBJ2-1|TRBV9|15
TGTGCCAGCAGCGGGTCTAGCGGGATGGGCAATGAGCAGTTCTTC
CASSGSSGMGNEQFF
>NA|NA|TRBJ2-3|TRBV10-3|12
TGTGCCATCAGTGTCAGGGCAGATACGCAGTATTTT
CAISVRADTQYF
>NA|TRBD1|TRBJ1-2|TRBV5-8|13
TGTGCCAGCAGCTCAAGACAGGGTTATGGCTACACCTTC
CASSSRQGYGYTF
>NA|TRBD2|TRBJ2-5|TRBV11-3|16
TGTGCCAGCAGCCCCCGGACTAGCGGGAACCAAGAGACCCAGTACTTC
CASSPRTSGNQETQYF
>NA|TRBD2|TRBJ2-3|TRBV7-6|15
TGTGCCAGCAGCTTAGGACTAGCAGACACAGATACGCAGTATTTT
CASSLGLADTDTQYF
>NA|TRBD1|TRBJ2-2|TRBV5-1|15
TGCGCCAGCAGCTTGCTCCAGGGGGCCGGCGGGGAGCTGTTTTTT
CASSLLQGAGGELFF